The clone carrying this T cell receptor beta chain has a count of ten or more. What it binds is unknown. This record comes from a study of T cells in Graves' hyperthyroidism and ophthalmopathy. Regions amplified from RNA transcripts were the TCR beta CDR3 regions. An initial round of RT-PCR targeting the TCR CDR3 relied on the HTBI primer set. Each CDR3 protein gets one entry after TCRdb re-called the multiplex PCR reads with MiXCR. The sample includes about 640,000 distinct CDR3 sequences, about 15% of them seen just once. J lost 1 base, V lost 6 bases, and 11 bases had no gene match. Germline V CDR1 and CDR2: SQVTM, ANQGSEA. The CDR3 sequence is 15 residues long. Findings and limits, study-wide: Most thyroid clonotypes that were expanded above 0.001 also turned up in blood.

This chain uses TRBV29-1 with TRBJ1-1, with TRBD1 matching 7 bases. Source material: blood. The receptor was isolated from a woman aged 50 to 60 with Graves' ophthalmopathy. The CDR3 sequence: CSVLVGRGGNTEAFF. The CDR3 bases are TGCAGCGTCTTGGTGGGCAGGGGGGGGAACACTGAAGCTTTCTTT.